Listed below are T cell receptor beta chains from one sample, sequenced in a study of identifying expanded T cells in peripheral blood. Profiled with immunoSEQ multiplex PCR; TCRdb holds only in-frame clones, not every one. Among approximately 63,000 clones listed, 80% to 90% were seen once. The specimen sequenced was blood. These receptor sequences come from a person aged 18 to 70 in good health. Each CDR3 is given with its conserved first and last residue. The D gene is left open where the match is weak. Clone size is stated in some rows and not others, as once, few, many or a class when expanded.

v_call,d_call,clone_size,cdr3_length,j_call,cdr3_nt,cdr3_aa
TRBV28,TRBD1,.,17,TRBJ1-2,TGTGCCAGCAGTTTCCCGTCACGGCAGGGGGCGGACTATGGCTACACCTTC,CASSFPSRQGADYGYTF
TRBV6-4,.,few,14,TRBJ2-3,TGTGCCAGCAGTGAAGGGGGACACACAGATACGCAGTATTTT,CASSEGGHTDTQYF
TRBV19,.,once,14,TRBJ1-1,TGTGCCAGTAGTATAAGGGACGGGTACACTGAAGCTTTCTTT,CASSIRDGYTEAFF
TRBV7-9,.,.,14,TRBJ1-1,TGTGCCAGCAGCTTAGATATAGGGGGGAATCAGGCTTTCTTT,CASSLDIGGNQAFF
TRBV5-1,.,.,16,TRBJ2-5,TGCGCCAGCAGCGCGGCACCCCCGTTGAGCCAAGAGACCCAGTACTTC,CASSAAPPLSQETQYF
TRBV5-3,.,.,16,TRBJ1-5,TGTGCCAGAAGCTTGGGGGAACCGGGCTACAATCAGCCCCAGCATTTT,CARSLGEPGYNQPQHF
TRBV5-1,TRBD1,.,14,TRBJ2-7,TGCGCCAGCAGCTTGGAACAGGGGCGGGACGAGCAGTACTTC,CASSLEQGRDEQYF
TRBV11-2,.,.,15,TRBJ2-7,TGTGCCAGCAGACCTCCCGGGAGAAGCTCCTACGAGCAGTACTTC,CASRPPGRSSYEQYF
TRBV7-7,TRBD1,.,13,TRBJ2-3,TGTGCCAGCAGCTACAGGGGTTCAGATACGCAGTATTTT,CASSYRGSDTQYF
TRBV29-1,TRBD2,.,16,TRBJ2-1,TGCAGCGTTGAATCCCGGACTAGCGGGGACTACAATGAGCAGTTCTTC,CSVESRTSGDYNEQFF
TRBV11-3,TRBD2,.,15,TRBJ2-7,TGTGCCAGCAGCTTAGAAAGCGGGAGCTCCTACGAGCAGTACTTC,CASSLESGSSYEQYF
TRBV19,TRBD2,once,16,TRBJ2-7,TGTGCCAGTAGTATGCGGCTAGCGGCTAACCCCTACGAGCAGTACTTC,CASSMRLAANPYEQYF
TRBV5-1,TRBD2,.,16,TRBJ2-5,TGCGCCAGCAGCTCATCTCCGGGACTAGCGGGGGAGACCCAGTACTTC,CASSSSPGLAGETQYF
TRBV28,.,.,14,TRBJ2-5,TGTGCCAGCAGTCTTAGACAGGAGAGAGAGACCCAGTACTTC,CASSLRQERETQYF
TRBV5-1,.,.,14,TRBJ2-1,TGCGCCAGCAGCTCCGAGCGCAACTACAATGAGCAGTTCTTC,CASSSERNYNEQFF
TRBV5-6,.,.,16,TRBJ2-1,TGTGCCAGCAGCTTGGCCCGATTAGGATTGGATGATGAGCAGTTCTTC,CASSLARLGLDDEQFF
TRBV6-1,.,.,14,TRBJ2-2,TGTGCCAGCAAGGAGGGGGATGTGACCGGGGAGCTGTTTTTT,CASKEGDVTGELFF
TRBV11-2,.,once,16,TRBJ2-3,TGTGCCAGCAGCTTAGGGCTGGGGGCCCACACAGATACGCAGTATTTT,CASSLGLGAHTDTQYF
TRBV30,.,.,13,TRBJ1-1,TGTGCCTGGCAGGCCCTCATGAACACTGAAGCTTTCTTT,CAWQALMNTEAFF
TRBV30,TRBD1,.,15,TRBJ2-3,TGTGCCTGGAGTGTACTGGGACAGCTCACAGATACGCAGTATTTT,CAWSVLGQLTDTQYF
TRBV27,TRBD1,.,15,TRBJ2-3,TGTGCCAGCAGTCCTCGACAGGGATGGACAGATACGCAGTATTTT,CASSPRQGWTDTQYF
TRBV12-2,.,.,15,TRBJ2-5,TGTGCAAGTCGCTTGAGCGGCAAAGCGTTAGAGACCCAGTACTTC,CASRLSGKALETQYF
TRBV9,.,.,13,TRBJ2-1,TGTGCCAGCAGCGTAGCGGGAAACAATGAGCAGTTCTTC,CASSVAGNNEQFF
TRBV5-4,.,once,12,TRBJ1-2,TGTGCCAGCAGCTTGAATGACGGTGGCTACACCTTC,CASSLNDGGYTF
TRBV19,TRBD1,.,14,TRBJ2-7,TGTGCCAGTAGTACCCGGGGACAGGGCTCCGAGCAGTACTTC,CASSTRGQGSEQYF
TRBV19,.,.,13,TRBJ1-1,TGTGCCAGTAGTATTTCGGGAAACACTGAAGCTTTCTTT,CASSISGNTEAFF
TRBV7-9,.,.,15,TRBJ2-1,TGTGCCAGCAGCTTGGGAACGAGCTCCTACAATGAGCAGTTCTTC,CASSLGTSSYNEQFF